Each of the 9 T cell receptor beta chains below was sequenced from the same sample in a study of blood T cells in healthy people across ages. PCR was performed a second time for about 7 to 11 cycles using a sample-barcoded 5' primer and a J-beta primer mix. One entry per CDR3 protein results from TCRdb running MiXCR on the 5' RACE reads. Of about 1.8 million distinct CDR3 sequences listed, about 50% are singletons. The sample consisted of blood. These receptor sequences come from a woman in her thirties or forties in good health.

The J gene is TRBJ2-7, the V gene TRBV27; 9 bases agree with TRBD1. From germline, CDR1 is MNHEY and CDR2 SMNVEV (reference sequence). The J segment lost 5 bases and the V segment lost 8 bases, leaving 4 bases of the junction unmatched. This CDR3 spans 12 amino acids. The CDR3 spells CASGDRGNEQYF. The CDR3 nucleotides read TGTGCCAGCGGTGACAGGGGGAACGAGCAGTACTTC.

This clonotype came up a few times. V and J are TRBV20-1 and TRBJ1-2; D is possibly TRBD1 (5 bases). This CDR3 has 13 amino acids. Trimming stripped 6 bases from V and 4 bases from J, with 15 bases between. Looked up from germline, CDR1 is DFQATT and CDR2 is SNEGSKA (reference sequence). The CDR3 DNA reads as TGCAGTGCCTTTACCGGGACGGCCTATGGCTACACCTTC. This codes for CSAFTGTAYGYTF.

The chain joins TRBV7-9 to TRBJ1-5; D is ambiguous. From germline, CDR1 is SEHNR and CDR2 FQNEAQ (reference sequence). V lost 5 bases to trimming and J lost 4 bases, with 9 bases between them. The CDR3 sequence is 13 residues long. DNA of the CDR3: TGTGCCAGCAGCGACGGACGTAATCAGCCCCAGCATTTT. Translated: CASSDGRNQPQHF.

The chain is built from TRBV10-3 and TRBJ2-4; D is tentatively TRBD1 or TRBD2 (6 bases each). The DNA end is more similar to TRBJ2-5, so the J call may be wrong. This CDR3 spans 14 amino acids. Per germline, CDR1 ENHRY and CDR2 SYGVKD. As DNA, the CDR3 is TGTGCCATCAGTGCACGGGGGCCCCAAGAGACCCAGTACTTC. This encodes CAISARGPQETQYF.

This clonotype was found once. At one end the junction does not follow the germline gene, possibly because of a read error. The CDR3 protein is CANSAHLPDSDEQFF. The CDR3 bases are TGTGCCAACAGTGCCCATCTGCCCGACAGCGATGAGCAGTTCTTC. The gene calls are TRBV6-1 and TRBJ2-1, with D possibly matching TRBD1 (5 bases). This CDR3 has 15 amino acids. CDR1 and CDR2 (germline): MNHNS, SASEGT.

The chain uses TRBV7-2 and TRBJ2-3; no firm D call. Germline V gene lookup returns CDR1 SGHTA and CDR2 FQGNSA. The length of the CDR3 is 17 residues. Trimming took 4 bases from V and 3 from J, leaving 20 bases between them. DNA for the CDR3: TGTGCCAGCAGCTCCCCAGAACACTCTATGGGGACAGATACGCAGTATTTT. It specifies CASSSPEHSMGTDTQYF.

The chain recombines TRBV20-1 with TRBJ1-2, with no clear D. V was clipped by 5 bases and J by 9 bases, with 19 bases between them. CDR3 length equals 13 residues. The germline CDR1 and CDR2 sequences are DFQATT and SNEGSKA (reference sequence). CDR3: CSADKRSQGRYTF. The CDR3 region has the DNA TGCAGTGCTGATAAGAGGTCCCAAGGGCGCTACACCTTC.

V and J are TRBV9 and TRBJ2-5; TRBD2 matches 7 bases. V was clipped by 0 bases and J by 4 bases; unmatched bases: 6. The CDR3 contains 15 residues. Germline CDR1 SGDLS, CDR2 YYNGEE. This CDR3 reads CASSVGGTIGETQYF. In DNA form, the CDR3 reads TGTGCCAGCAGCGTAGGGGGGACTATTGGAGAGACCCAGTACTTC.

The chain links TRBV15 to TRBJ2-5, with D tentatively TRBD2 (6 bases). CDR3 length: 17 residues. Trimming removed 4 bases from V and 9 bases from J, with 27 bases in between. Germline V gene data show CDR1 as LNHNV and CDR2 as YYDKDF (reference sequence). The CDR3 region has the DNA TGTGCCACCAGCATCTCTTTCCGACTAGGCCCACCGGGGGCCCAGTACTTC. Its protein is CATSISFRLGPPGAQYF. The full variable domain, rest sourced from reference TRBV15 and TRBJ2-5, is DAMVIQNPRYQVTQFGKPVTLSCSQTLNHNVMYWYQQKSSQAPKLLFHYYDKDFNNEADTPDNFQSRRPNTSFCFLDIRSPGLGDTAMYLCATSISFRLGPPGAQYFGPGTRLLVL.